The 8 T cell receptor beta chains below were found in one sample sequenced in a study of blood T cell repertoires in COVID-19. Profiling relied on immunoSEQ multiplex PCR, and the TCRdb table lists in-frame clones only, not all of them. The sample has approximately 180,000 clones, 70% to 90% seen once. The sample was peripheral blood. All receptors derive from a human donor with active or convalescent COVID-19. The donor label of this sample is uncertain.

The chain employs TRBV5-4 and TRBJ1-1; tentative D call: TRBD1 (5 bases). The CDR3 totals 16 residues. Trimming pared 0 bases from V and 3 bases from J, leaving 15 bases between. Germline V CDR1 and CDR2: SGHNT, YYREEE (reference sequence). DNA for the CDR3: TGTGCCAGCAGCTTGGGAAGGGGCGTATCGGACACTGAAGCTTTCTTT. Translated: CASSLGRGVSDTEAFF.

This chain uses TRBV7-2 with TRBJ2-6; D might be TRBD2 (6 bases). The CDR3 is 17 residues long. The germline gives CDR1 SGHTA, CDR2 FQGNSA. The V end lost 2 bases, the J end lost 0 bases, and 11 bases lay between the germline ends. The CDR3 DNA follows: TGTGCCAGCAGCTTATCTGGGGGGAACTCTGGGGCCAACGTCCTGACTTTC. Translating it yields CASSLSGGNSGANVLTF.

The chain couples TRBV29-1 to TRBJ1-2; D is unclear. This CDR3 has 11 residues. Trimming removed 7 bases at V and 6 bases at J, with 12 bases between. Germline V gene sequence: CDR1 SQVTM, CDR2 ANQGSEA. Here the CDR3 reads CSASPMHGYTF. CDR3 sequence (DNA): TGCAGCGCCTCCCCTATGCATGGCTACACCTTC.

The chain links TRBV3-1 (or the pseudogene TRBV3-2) to TRBJ2-1; 9 nucleotides agree with TRBD2. The V segment lost 1 base and the J segment 12 bases; nucleotides outside the gene matches: 16. The CDR3 spans 17 residues. From germline, CDR1 is LGHDT and CDR2 YNNKEL (reference sequence). CDR3 nucleotide sequence: TGTGCCAGCAGCCAAGCGTTACAGGTCAGCGGGGGGTATGGGCAGTTCTTC. Its translation: CASSQALQVSGGYGQFF.

This chain connects TRBV6-2 or TRBV6-3 to TRBJ2-1, with 8 bases lining up with TRBD2. The germline V gene encodes CDR1 MNHEY and CDR2 SVGEGT. The CDR3 spans 13 residues. J was trimmed by 14 bases and V by 5 bases; bases with no gene match: 11. CDR3 protein: CASSQGEGTREFF. The CDR3 DNA is TGTGCCAGCAGTCAAGGGGAGGGGACTAGGGAGTTCTTC.

This clone appeared a single time. The CDR3 loop is CASSGTGTYGYTF. The CDR3, as DNA: TGTGCCAGCAGCGGGACAGGGACCTATGGCTACACCTTC. The rearrangement joins TRBV2 to TRBJ1-2, with 9 bases matching TRBD1. This CDR3 comprises 13 residues. V lost 6 bases and J lost 4; bases outside the gene matches: 3. Germline lookup yields CDR1 SNHLY and CDR2 FYNNEI.

In this sample, this clone turned up once. V gene TRBV5-1 combines with J gene TRBJ2-1; 13 bases align to TRBD2. Trimming removed 3 bases from V and 0 bases from J; junction bases left unmatched: 3. The CDR3 totals 17 residues. The germline V gene has CDR1 SGHRS and CDR2 YFSETQ. The CDR3 sequence is CASSYGTSGNSYNEQFF. The CDR3 DNA reads as TGCGCCAGCAGCTACGGGACTAGCGGGAACTCCTACAATGAGCAGTTCTTC.

J is TRBJ2-5 and V is TRBV7-9; 8 nucleotides line up with TRBD2. The CDR3 is 15 amino acids. V lost 3 bases, J lost 5 bases, and 8 bases stayed unmatched. Germline assignment: CDR1 SEHNR and CDR2 FQNEAQ (reference sequence). The CDR3 nucleotides are TGTGCCAGCAGCTTCTTCGGACTAGCTTTGGAGACCCAGTACTTC. Protein product: CASSFFGLALETQYF.